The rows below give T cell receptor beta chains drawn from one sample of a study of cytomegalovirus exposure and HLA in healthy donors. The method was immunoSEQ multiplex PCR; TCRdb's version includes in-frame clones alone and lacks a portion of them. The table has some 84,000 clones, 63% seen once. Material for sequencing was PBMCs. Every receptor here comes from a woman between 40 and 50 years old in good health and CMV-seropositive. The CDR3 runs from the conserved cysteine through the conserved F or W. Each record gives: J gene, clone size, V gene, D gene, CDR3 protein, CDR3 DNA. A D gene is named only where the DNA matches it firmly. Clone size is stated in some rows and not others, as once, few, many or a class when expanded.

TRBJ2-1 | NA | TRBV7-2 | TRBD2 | CASSLNFGTSQDGEQFF | TGTGCCAGCAGCTTAAATTTCGGGACTAGCCAAGACGGTGAGCAGTTCTTC
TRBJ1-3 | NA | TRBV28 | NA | CASSLSQGTGNTIYF | TGTGCCAGCAGTTTATCACAGGGAACTGGAAACACCATATATTTT
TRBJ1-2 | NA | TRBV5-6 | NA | CASSLGTGRAYGYTF | TGTGCCAGCAGCTTAGGAACAGGGCGCGCCTATGGCTACACCTTC
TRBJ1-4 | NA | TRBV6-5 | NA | CASSIRATNEKLFF | TGTGCCAGCAGCATACGCGCAACTAATGAAAAACTGTTTTTT
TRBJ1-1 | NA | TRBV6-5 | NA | CASSNNGGNTEAFF | TGTGCCAGCAGTAACAACGGGGGGAACACTGAAGCTTTCTTT
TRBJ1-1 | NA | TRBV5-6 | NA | CASSLMGGYTEAFF | TGTGCCAGCAGCTTGATGGGGGGATACACTGAAGCTTTCTTT
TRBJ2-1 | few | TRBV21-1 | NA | CASSKIGRWDRVLNNEQFF | TGTGCCAGCAGCAAAATTGGGCGCTGGGACAGGGTTCTGAACAATGAGCAGTTCTTC
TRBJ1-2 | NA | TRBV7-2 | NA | CASSTYTTYGYTF | TGTGCCAGCAGCACCTATACCACCTATGGCTACACCTTC
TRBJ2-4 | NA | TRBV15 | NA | CATSRGTILAKNIQYF | TGTGCCACCAGCAGAGGGACAATACTAGCCAAAAACATTCAGTACTTC
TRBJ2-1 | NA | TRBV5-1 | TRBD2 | CASSLAGGRKTYNEQFF | TGCGCCAGCAGCTTGGCTGGCGGGAGGAAGACCTACAATGAGCAGTTCTTC
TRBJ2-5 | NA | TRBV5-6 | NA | CASSVRTGVESSQYF | TGTGCCAGCAGCGTACGGACGGGAGTCGAATCGTCCCAGTACTTC
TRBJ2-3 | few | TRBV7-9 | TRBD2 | CARRGASGSVPTDTQYF | TGTGCCAGGAGGGGGGCTAGCGGGAGCGTCCCCACAGATACGCAGTATTTT
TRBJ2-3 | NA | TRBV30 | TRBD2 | CAWVVGRGFGTQYF | TGTGCCTGGGTAGTCGGGAGGGGCTTCGGTACGCAGTATTTT
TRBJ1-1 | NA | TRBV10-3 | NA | CAISDTGMNTEAFF | TGTGCCATCAGTGACACAGGGATGAACACTGAAGCTTTCTTT
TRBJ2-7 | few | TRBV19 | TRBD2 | CASSHTSGSSYEQYF | TGTGCCAGTAGCCATACTAGCGGGAGTTCCTACGAGCAGTACTTC
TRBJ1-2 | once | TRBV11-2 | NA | CASSPPGGGYTF | TGTGCCAGCAGCCCCCCGGGGGGCGGCTACACCTTC
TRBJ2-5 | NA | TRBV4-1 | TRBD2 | CASSLTPGTSGRTQYF | TGCGCCAGCAGCCTCACTCCCGGGACTAGCGGACGCACCCAGTACTTC
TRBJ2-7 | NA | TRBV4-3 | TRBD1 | CASSQVRGTGFYYEQYF | TGCGCCAGCAGCCAAGTACGTGGGACAGGGTTTTACTACGAGCAGTACTTC
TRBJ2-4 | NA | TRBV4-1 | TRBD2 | CASTPGTTKNIQYF | TGCGCCAGCACCCCCGGGACTACCAAAAACATTCAGTACTTC
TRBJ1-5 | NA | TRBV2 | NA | CASSQGAGNQPQHF | TGTGCCAGCAGCCAGGGTGCGGGCAATCAGCCCCAGCATTTT
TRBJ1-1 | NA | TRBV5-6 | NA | CASSLVQGTEAFF | TGTGCCAGCAGCTTGGTTCAGGGCACTGAAGCTTTCTTT
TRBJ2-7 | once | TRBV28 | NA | CASSQQTGLYEQYF | TGTGCCAGCAGTCAACAGACAGGCCTCTACGAGCAGTACTTC
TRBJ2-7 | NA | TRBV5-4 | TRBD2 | CASSYLAGVNEQYF | TGTGCCAGCAGCTATCTAGCGGGAGTAAACGAGCAGTACTTC
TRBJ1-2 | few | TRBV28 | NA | CASSLLSSNYGYTF | TGTGCCAGCAGTTTATTGAGCTCTAACTATGGCTACACCTTC
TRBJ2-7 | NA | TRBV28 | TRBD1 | CASSHPGTGVQPYEQYF | TGTGCCAGCAGTCACCCCGGGACAGGGGTCCAACCCTACGAGCAGTACTTC
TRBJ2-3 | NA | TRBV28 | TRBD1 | CASSPPGQGGVVTDTQYF | TGTGCCAGCAGTCCACCGGGACAGGGGGGTGTTGTGACAGATACGCAGTATTTT
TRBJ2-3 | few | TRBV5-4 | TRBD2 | CASSFGTSGSTDTQYF | TGTGCCAGCAGCTTTGGGACTAGCGGGAGCACAGATACGCAGTATTTT
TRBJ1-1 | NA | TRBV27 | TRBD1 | CASSSSPGQLNTEAFF | TGTGCCAGCAGTTCCTCACCGGGACAGCTGAACACTGAAGCTTTCTTT
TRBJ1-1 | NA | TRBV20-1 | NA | CSATVNTEAFF | TGCAGTGCTACAGTGAACACTGAAGCTTTCTTT
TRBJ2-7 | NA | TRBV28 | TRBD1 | CASSRRQGEQYF | TGTGCCAGCAGTCGCCGACAGGGCGAGCAGTACTTC
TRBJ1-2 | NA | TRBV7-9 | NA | CASSSPRNSPNYGYTF | TGTGCCAGCAGCTCCCCCAGGAACAGCCCTAACTATGGCTACACCTTC
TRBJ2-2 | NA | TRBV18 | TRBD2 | CASSPPGLAGVAGELFF | TGTGCCAGCTCACCACCGGGACTAGCGGGAGTTGCCGGGGAGCTGTTTTTT
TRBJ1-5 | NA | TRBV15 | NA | CATSLAGQGGNQPQHF | TGTGCCACCAGCCTTGCTGGGCAGGGTGGCAATCAGCCCCAGCATTTT
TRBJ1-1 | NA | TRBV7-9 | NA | CASSPSRTGNTEAFF | TGTGCCAGCAGCCCCTCCCGAACAGGGAACACTGAAGCTTTCTTT
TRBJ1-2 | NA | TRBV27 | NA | CASSSGVRGYTF | TGTGCCAGCAGTTCAGGGGTGAGAGGCTACACCTTC
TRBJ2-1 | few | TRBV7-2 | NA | CASSLASQLEQFF | TGTGCCAGCAGCTTAGCTTCACAGCTTGAGCAGTTCTTC
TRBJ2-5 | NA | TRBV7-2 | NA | CASSLNSGGETQYF | TGTGCCAGCAGCTTAAACTCAGGGGGGGAGACCCAGTACTTC
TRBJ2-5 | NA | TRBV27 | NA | CASPITGMYQETQYF | TGTGCCAGCCCCATCACAGGGATGTACCAAGAGACCCAGTACTTC
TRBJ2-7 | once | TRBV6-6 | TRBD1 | CASSWDRLYEQYF | TGTGCCAGCAGTTGGGACAGGCTCTACGAGCAGTACTTC
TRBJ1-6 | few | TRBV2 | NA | CASSDWTVRNSPLHF | TGTGCCAGCAGTGACTGGACAGTTAGGAATTCACCCCTCCACTTT
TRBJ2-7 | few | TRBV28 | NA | CASSLSSREPSNF | TGTGCCAGCAGTTTATCTTCGAGGGAGCCCTCCAACTTC
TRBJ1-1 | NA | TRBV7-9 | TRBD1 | CASSLARTGNTEAFF | TGTGCCAGCAGCTTAGCGAGGACAGGGAACACTGAAGCTTTCTTT